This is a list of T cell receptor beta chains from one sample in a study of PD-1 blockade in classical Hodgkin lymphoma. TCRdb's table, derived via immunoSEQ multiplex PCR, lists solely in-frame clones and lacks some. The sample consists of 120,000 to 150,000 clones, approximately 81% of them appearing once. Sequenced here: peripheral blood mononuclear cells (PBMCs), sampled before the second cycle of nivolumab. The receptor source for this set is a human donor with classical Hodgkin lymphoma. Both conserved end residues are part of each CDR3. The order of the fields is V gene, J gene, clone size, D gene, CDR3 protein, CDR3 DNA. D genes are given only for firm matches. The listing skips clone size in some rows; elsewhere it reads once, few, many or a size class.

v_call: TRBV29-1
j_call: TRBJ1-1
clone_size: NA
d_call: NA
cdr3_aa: CSVEEPRNTEAFF
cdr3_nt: TGCAGCGTTGAAGAACCCAGGAACACTGAAGCTTTCTTT

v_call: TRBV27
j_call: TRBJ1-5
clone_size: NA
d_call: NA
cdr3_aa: CASSSGAGNQPQHF
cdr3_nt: TGTGCCAGCAGTTCGGGGGCGGGAAATCAGCCCCAGCATTTT

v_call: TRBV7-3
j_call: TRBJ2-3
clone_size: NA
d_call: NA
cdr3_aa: CASSVNAPTDTQYF
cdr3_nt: TGTGCCAGCAGCGTTAATGCCCCCACAGATACGCAGTATTTT

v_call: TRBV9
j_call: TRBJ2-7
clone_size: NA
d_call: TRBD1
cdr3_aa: CASSVGDSFTYEQYF
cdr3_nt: TGTGCCAGCAGCGTAGGGGACAGTTTTACCTACGAGCAGTACTTC

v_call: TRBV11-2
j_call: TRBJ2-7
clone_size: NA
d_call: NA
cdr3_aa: CASSLSAGNSYEQYF
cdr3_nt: TGTGCCAGCAGCTTATCGGCGGGGAACTCCTACGAGCAGTACTTC

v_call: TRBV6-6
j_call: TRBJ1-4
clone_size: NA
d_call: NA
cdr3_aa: CASRGVLAPEKLFF
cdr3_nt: TGTGCCAGCAGAGGAGTCTTGGCGCCTGAAAAACTGTTTTTT

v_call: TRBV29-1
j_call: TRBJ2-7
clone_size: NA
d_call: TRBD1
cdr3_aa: CSVEEGQGYEQYF
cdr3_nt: TGCAGCGTTGAAGAGGGACAGGGCTACGAGCAGTACTTC

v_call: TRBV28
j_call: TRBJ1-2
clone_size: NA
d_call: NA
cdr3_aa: CASRAGTLRGYTF
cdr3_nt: TGTGCCAGCAGAGCCGGGACCCTAAGGGGCTACACCTTC

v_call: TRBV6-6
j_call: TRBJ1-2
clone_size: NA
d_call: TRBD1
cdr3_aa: CASSYKGANYGYTF
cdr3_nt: TGTGCCAGCAGTTACAAGGGGGCAAACTATGGCTACACCTTC

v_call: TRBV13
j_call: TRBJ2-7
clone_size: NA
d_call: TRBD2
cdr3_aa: CASSLGLARNEQYF
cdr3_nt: TGTGCCAGCAGCTTGGGACTAGCGCGGAACGAGCAGTACTTC

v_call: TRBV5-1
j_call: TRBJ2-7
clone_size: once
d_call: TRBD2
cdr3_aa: CASSSGTSASYEQYF
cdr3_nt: TGCGCCAGCAGCTCCGGGACTAGCGCCTCCTACGAGCAGTACTTC

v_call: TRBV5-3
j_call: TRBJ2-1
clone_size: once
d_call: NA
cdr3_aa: CARSLAEIIGRGSYNEQFF
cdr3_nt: TGTGCCAGAAGCTTGGCCGAGATCATAGGAAGGGGTTCCTACAATGAGCAGTTCTTC

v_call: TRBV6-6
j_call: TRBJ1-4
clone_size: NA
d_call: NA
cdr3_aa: CASSYQTGEKLFF
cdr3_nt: TGTGCCAGCAGTTACCAGACAGGTGAAAAACTGTTTTTT

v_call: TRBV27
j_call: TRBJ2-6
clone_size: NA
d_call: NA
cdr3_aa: CASSLFGYLGSGANVLTF
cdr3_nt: TGTGCCAGCAGTTTATTCGGCTATTTAGGATCTGGGGCCAACGTCCTGACTTTC

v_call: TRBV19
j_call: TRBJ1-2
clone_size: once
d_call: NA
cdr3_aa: CASSVQGGGYYGYTF
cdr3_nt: TGTGCCAGTAGCGTACAGGGTGGTGGTTACTATGGCTACACCTTC

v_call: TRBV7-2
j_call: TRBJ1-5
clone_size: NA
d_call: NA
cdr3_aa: CASSLSRGREQPQHF
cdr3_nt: TGTGCCAGCAGCCTTTCTCGTGGTAGGGAGCAGCCCCAGCATTTT

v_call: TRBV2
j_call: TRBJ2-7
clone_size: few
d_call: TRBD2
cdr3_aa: CASIRGPLAGARYEQYF
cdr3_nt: TGTGCCAGCATTAGGGGCCCTCTAGCGGGAGCTCGCTACGAGCAGTACTTC

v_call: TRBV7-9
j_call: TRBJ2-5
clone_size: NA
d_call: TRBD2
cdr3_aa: CASSLEHVLAGLETQYF
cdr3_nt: TGTGCCAGCAGCTTAGAGCACGTACTAGCGGGTTTAGAGACCCAGTACTTC

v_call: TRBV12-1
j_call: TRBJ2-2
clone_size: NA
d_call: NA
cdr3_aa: CAIWGGNTGELFF
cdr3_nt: TGTGCCATTTGGGGAGGAAACACCGGGGAGCTGTTTTTT

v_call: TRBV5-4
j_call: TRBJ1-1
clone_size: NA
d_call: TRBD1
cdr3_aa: CASSSSGQALDF
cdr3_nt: TGTGCCAGCAGCTCCTCAGGACAGGCTCTGGATTTT

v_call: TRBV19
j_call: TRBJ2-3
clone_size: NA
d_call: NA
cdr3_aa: CASSIRSASSTDTQYF
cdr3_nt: TGTGCCAGTAGTATCAGATCGGCTAGCAGCACAGATACGCAGTATTTT